This is a list of T cell receptor beta chains from one sample in a study of beta chain features in type 1 diabetes. This table comes from immunoSEQ multiplex PCR, and its TCRdb copy is limited to in-frame clones, with some not included. The sample contains 450,000 or so clones, roughly an eighth of which appear only once. Sequenced material: naive CD4+ T cells from blood. All receptors derive from a woman between 18 and 29 years old in good health. CDR3s include the opening cysteine and the closing phenylalanine or tryptophan. A D gene is named only where the DNA matches it firmly. Only some rows state a clone size, as once, few, many or a class for expanded clones.

abundance: few; d_gene: -; v_gene: TRBV28; len: 14; j_gene: TRBJ1-6; CDR3aa: CASSLYQAGSPLHF; CDR3nt: TGTGCCAGCAGTTTATATCAGGCTGGTTCACCCCTCCACTTT
abundance: many; d_gene: -; v_gene: TRBV10-3; len: 15; j_gene: TRBJ2-7; CDR3aa: CAISEKDKPTYEQYF; CDR3nt: TGTGCCATCAGTGAAAAGGACAAGCCGACCTACGAGCAGTACTTC
abundance: -; d_gene: -; v_gene: TRBV9; len: 12; j_gene: TRBJ2-3; CDR3aa: CASSVVQGTQYF; CDR3nt: TGTGCCAGCAGCGTAGTTCAGGGTACGCAGTATTTT
abundance: -; d_gene: TRBD1; v_gene: TRBV4-3; len: 13; j_gene: TRBJ2-5; CDR3aa: CASSQERDREQYF; CDR3nt: TGCGCCAGCAGCCAAGAACGGGACAGGGAGCAGTACTTC
abundance: -; d_gene: -; v_gene: TRBV2; len: 14; j_gene: TRBJ1-1; CDR3aa: CASSVVQPNTEAFF; CDR3nt: TGTGCCAGCAGTGTAGTTCAGCCGAACACTGAAGCTTTCTTT
abundance: -; d_gene: -; v_gene: TRBV18; len: 15; j_gene: TRBJ1-1; CDR3aa: CASSPLPRRGTEAFF; CDR3nt: TGTGCCAGCTCACCACTTCCACGGAGGGGTACTGAAGCTTTCTTT
abundance: -; d_gene: TRBD2; v_gene: TRBV6-6; len: 14; j_gene: TRBJ2-5; CDR3aa: CASKGTSGGETQYF; CDR3nt: TGTGCCAGCAAAGGGACTAGCGGGGGAGAGACCCAGTACTTC
abundance: -; d_gene: TRBD1; v_gene: TRBV7-2; len: 15; j_gene: TRBJ1-5; CDR3aa: CASSFTGGGNQPQHF; CDR3nt: TGTGCCAGCAGCTTTACAGGGGGTGGCAATCAGCCCCAGCATTTT
abundance: few; d_gene: -; v_gene: TRBV30; len: 15; j_gene: TRBJ1-2; CDR3aa: CAGMAQPRVRGGYTF; CDR3nt: TGTGCCGGAATGGCCCAACCCCGAGTCCGTGGTGGCTACACCTTC
abundance: -; d_gene: -; v_gene: TRBV29-1; len: 13; j_gene: TRBJ1-5; CDR3aa: CSVGHREDQPQHF; CDR3nt: TGCAGCGTTGGCCACAGGGAGGATCAGCCCCAGCATTTT
abundance: few; d_gene: -; v_gene: TRBV13; len: 15; j_gene: TRBJ2-5; CDR3aa: CASSLGARLQETQYF; CDR3nt: TGTGCCAGCAGCTTAGGCGCCAGACTCCAAGAGACCCAGTACTTC
abundance: -; d_gene: -; v_gene: TRBV6-6; len: 13; j_gene: TRBJ2-5; CDR3aa: CASKANSQETQYF; CDR3nt: TGTGCCAGCAAGGCGAACAGCCAAGAGACCCAGTACTTC
abundance: -; d_gene: TRBD1; v_gene: TRBV5-1; len: 14; j_gene: TRBJ2-7; CDR3aa: CASSSPTGTYEQYF; CDR3nt: TGCGCCAGCAGCTCGCCGACAGGGACCTACGAGCAGTACTTC
abundance: many; d_gene: TRBD2; v_gene: TRBV4-2; len: 17; j_gene: TRBJ2-1; CDR3aa: CASSQPTGTSGYNEQFF; CDR3nt: TGTGCCAGCAGCCAACCTACCGGGACTAGCGGTTACAATGAGCAGTTCTTC
abundance: few; d_gene: -; v_gene: TRBV7-2; len: 18; j_gene: TRBJ1-2; CDR3aa: CASSFRQLAAATNYGYTF; CDR3nt: TGTGCCAGCAGCTTTAGGCAACTAGCGGCGGCAACTAACTATGGCTACACCTTC
abundance: few; d_gene: -; v_gene: TRBV20-1; len: 11; j_gene: TRBJ1-1; CDR3aa: CSATQEPEAFF; CDR3nt: TGCAGTGCTACTCAGGAACCGGAAGCTTTCTTT
abundance: few; d_gene: TRBD2; v_gene: TRBV9; len: 15; j_gene: TRBJ2-1; CDR3aa: CASSVLSGDYNEQFF; CDR3nt: TGTGCCAGCAGCGTACTCAGCGGGGACTACAATGAGCAGTTCTTC
abundance: few; d_gene: -; v_gene: TRBV7-9; len: 14; j_gene: TRBJ2-7; CDR3aa: CASSRSSATYEQYF; CDR3nt: TGTGCCAGCAGCCGGTCGAGCGCAACCTACGAGCAGTACTTC
abundance: -; d_gene: TRBD1; v_gene: TRBV4-3; len: 18; j_gene: TRBJ2-6; CDR3aa: CASSPGTGGYSGANVLTF; CDR3nt: TGCGCCAGCAGCCCCGGGACAGGAGGCTACTCTGGGGCCAACGTCCTGACTTTC
abundance: few; d_gene: -; v_gene: TRBV9; len: 15; j_gene: TRBJ2-7; CDR3aa: CASSVDLGSGYEQYF; CDR3nt: TGTGCCAGCAGCGTGGATCTGGGGAGCGGCTACGAGCAGTACTTC
abundance: -; d_gene: TRBD1; v_gene: TRBV28; len: 15; j_gene: TRBJ1-6; CDR3aa: CASSLSTGGSSPLHF; CDR3nt: TGTGCCAGCAGTTTATCGACAGGGGGCTCTTCACCCCTCCACTTT
abundance: few; d_gene: TRBD1; v_gene: TRBV7-2; len: 15; j_gene: TRBJ2-1; CDR3aa: CASSLAGQGGNEQFF; CDR3nt: TGTGCCAGCAGCTTAGCGGGACAGGGGGGCAATGAGCAGTTCTTC
abundance: -; d_gene: -; v_gene: TRBV15; len: 14; j_gene: TRBJ2-3; CDR3aa: CATSRGMKPDTQYF; CDR3nt: TGTGCCACCAGCAGAGGGATGAAACCAGATACGCAGTATTTT
abundance: -; d_gene: -; v_gene: TRBV7-2; len: 13; j_gene: TRBJ1-1; CDR3aa: CASSFGGIAEAFF; CDR3nt: TGTGCCAGCAGCTTTGGGGGGATCGCTGAAGCTTTCTTT
abundance: few; d_gene: -; v_gene: TRBV20-1; len: 11; j_gene: TRBJ2-7; CDR3aa: CSARDLDEQYF; CDR3nt: TGCAGTGCTAGAGATTTGGACGAGCAGTACTTC
abundance: few; d_gene: -; v_gene: TRBV7-2; len: 14; j_gene: TRBJ2-5; CDR3aa: CASSLVRAQETQYF; CDR3nt: TGTGCCAGCAGCTTAGTGAGAGCACAAGAGACCCAGTACTTC
abundance: -; d_gene: -; v_gene: TRBV11-2; len: 12; j_gene: TRBJ2-1; CDR3aa: CASSRGNNEQFF; CDR3nt: TGTGCCAGCAGCAGGGGAAACAATGAGCAGTTCTTC
abundance: few; d_gene: -; v_gene: TRBV30; len: 16; j_gene: TRBJ2-7; CDR3aa: CAWSVLRRVGYGEQYF; CDR3nt: TGTGCCTGGAGTGTACTCCGACGAGTAGGCTACGGCGAGCAGTACTTC
abundance: few; d_gene: TRBD2; v_gene: TRBV9; len: 14; j_gene: TRBJ2-1; CDR3aa: CASSVHSGSNEQFF; CDR3nt: TGTGCCAGCAGCGTGCATAGCGGGAGTAATGAGCAGTTCTTC
abundance: few; d_gene: TRBD1; v_gene: TRBV7-2; len: 16; j_gene: TRBJ1-1; CDR3aa: CASSLVRTGGNTEAFF; CDR3nt: TGTGCCAGCAGCTTAGTGAGGACAGGGGGGAACACTGAAGCTTTCTTT
abundance: many; d_gene: -; v_gene: TRBV30; len: 12; j_gene: TRBJ2-7; CDR3aa: CAWSRDSLEQYF; CDR3nt: TGTGCCTGGAGTCGTGACAGTCTCGAGCAGTACTTC
abundance: -; d_gene: TRBD1; v_gene: TRBV7-9; len: 14; j_gene: TRBJ1-5; CDR3aa: CASSSRTGDQPQHF; CDR3nt: TGTGCCAGCAGCTCTAGGACAGGCGATCAGCCCCAGCATTTT
abundance: few; d_gene: -; v_gene: TRBV5-1; len: 15; j_gene: TRBJ2-5; CDR3aa: CASSLDFPRRETQYF; CDR3nt: TGCGCCAGCAGCTTGGATTTCCCCCGCCGGGAGACCCAGTACTTC
abundance: -; d_gene: -; v_gene: TRBV9; len: 12; j_gene: TRBJ1-4; CDR3aa: CASSGRREKLFF; CDR3nt: TGTGCCAGCAGCGGGCGCCGTGAAAAACTGTTTTTT
abundance: -; d_gene: TRBD2; v_gene: TRBV7-3; len: 18; j_gene: TRBJ2-7; CDR3aa: CASSLLPMISGRAGEQYF; CDR3nt: TGTGCCAGCAGCTTACTCCCCATGATTAGCGGGAGGGCCGGCGAGCAGTACTTC
abundance: -; d_gene: -; v_gene: TRBV7-2; len: 15; j_gene: TRBJ2-2; CDR3aa: CASSLQLRDTGELFF; CDR3nt: TGTGCCAGCAGCTTACAGTTAAGGGACACCGGGGAGCTGTTTTTT
abundance: -; d_gene: -; v_gene: TRBV5-1; len: 13; j_gene: TRBJ2-7; CDR3aa: CASSLDGSYEQYF; CDR3nt: TGCGCCAGCAGCTTGGACGGCTCCTACGAGCAGTACTTC
abundance: -; d_gene: -; v_gene: TRBV18; len: 15; j_gene: TRBJ1-2; CDR3aa: CASSPRQEVDYGYTF; CDR3nt: TGTGCCAGCTCACCACGCCAGGAGGTGGACTATGGCTACACCTTC
abundance: few; d_gene: TRBD1; v_gene: TRBV28; len: 13; j_gene: TRBJ1-2; CDR3aa: CASRNQGAFGYTF; CDR3nt: TGTGCCAGCAGGAACCAGGGGGCGTTTGGCTACACCTTC
abundance: few; d_gene: -; v_gene: TRBV4-1; len: 14; j_gene: TRBJ1-2; CDR3aa: CASSPLRGSGGYTF; CDR3nt: TGCGCCAGCAGCCCCCTCCGGGGTTCCGGTGGCTACACCTTC
abundance: many; d_gene: -; v_gene: TRBV7-3; len: 14; j_gene: TRBJ2-6; CDR3aa: CASSPDSGANVLTF; CDR3nt: TGTGCCAGCAGCCCCGACTCTGGGGCCAACGTCCTGACTTTC
abundance: -; d_gene: -; v_gene: TRBV29-1; len: 12; j_gene: TRBJ1-2; CDR3aa: CSVVGGLYGYTF; CDR3nt: TGCAGCGTTGTTGGAGGGCTCTATGGCTACACCTTC
abundance: once; d_gene: -; v_gene: TRBV4-3; len: 15; j_gene: TRBJ2-2; CDR3aa: CASSAIGGRTGELFF; CDR3nt: TGCGCCAGCAGCGCAATCGGGGGTCGGACCGGGGAGCTGTTTTTT
abundance: few; d_gene: -; v_gene: TRBV11-2; len: 15; j_gene: TRBJ2-2; CDR3aa: CASSSKVDNTGELFF; CDR3nt: TGTGCCAGCAGCTCCAAAGTCGATAACACCGGGGAGCTGTTTTTT
abundance: -; d_gene: -; v_gene: TRBV7-2; len: 14; j_gene: TRBJ2-1; CDR3aa: CASGLSRLYNEQFF; CDR3nt: TGTGCCAGCGGACTTAGCAGACTCTACAATGAGCAGTTCTTC
abundance: -; d_gene: -; v_gene: TRBV9; len: 15; j_gene: TRBJ2-2; CDR3aa: CASSVRSVDTGELFF; CDR3nt: TGTGCCAGCAGCGTACGGTCTGTTGACACCGGGGAGCTGTTTTTT
abundance: -; d_gene: -; v_gene: TRBV13; len: 19; j_gene: TRBJ1-3; CDR3aa: CASSLRPQKNLSPGNTIYF; CDR3nt: TGTGCCAGCAGCCTCCGGCCTCAGAAAAACCTAAGTCCTGGAAACACCATATATTTT
abundance: -; d_gene: -; v_gene: TRBV12-5; len: 12; j_gene: TRBJ2-3; CDR3aa: CASGLPTSFVYF; CDR3nt: TGTGCTAGTGGTTTACCCACTAGCTTTGTGTATTTT
abundance: few; d_gene: TRBD2; v_gene: TRBV7-2; len: 15; j_gene: TRBJ2-1; CDR3aa: CASSLVTAGVNEQFF; CDR3nt: TGTGCCAGCAGCTTAGTGACGGCGGGAGTCAATGAGCAGTTCTTC
abundance: -; d_gene: TRBD1; v_gene: TRBV7-9; len: 16; j_gene: TRBJ2-7; CDR3aa: CASSEQTGGRTYEQYF; CDR3nt: TGTGCCAGCAGCGAACAGACAGGGGGCAGAACCTACGAGCAGTACTTC
abundance: -; d_gene: -; v_gene: TRBV28; len: 12; j_gene: TRBJ1-2; CDR3aa: CASSLSRYGYTF; CDR3nt: TGTGCCAGCAGTTTGAGCAGATATGGCTACACCTTC
abundance: -; d_gene: TRBD2; v_gene: TRBV27; len: 18; j_gene: TRBJ2-1; CDR3aa: CASSLSPWGGSNYNEQFF; CDR3nt: TGTGCCAGCAGTTTATCCCCTTGGGGCGGGAGTAATTACAATGAGCAGTTCTTC
abundance: -; d_gene: TRBD1; v_gene: TRBV30; len: 14; j_gene: TRBJ2-7; CDR3aa: CAWSPGQGVDKQYF; CDR3nt: TGTGCCTGGAGTCCGGGACAGGGGGTTGATAAGCAGTACTTC